Sequencing of this T cell receptor (beta chain) was carried out in a study of blood T cell repertoires in COVID-19 (dated by TCRdb to about 2020). Looking at the study overall: Collaborator samples came from the United States, Italy and Spain and covered acute and convalescent phases of COVID-19. Deeply sampled blood TCRbeta repertoires from subjects exposed to, actively infected with, or recovered from COVID-19 were included in the dataset. Samples came from the ongoing ImmuneRACE study (first 160 participants) plus 1,254 subjects from 6 global collaborators. Where HLA class I and class II types were available, the types were taken from metadata supplied by the sample provider, not from assay-based typing. A freely available public database, intended as a resource for researchers studying the immune response to SARS-CoV-2, is where the repertoires were released. The prospective study material was composed of cDNA or gDNA derived from T cells, B-cell-depleted T cells, or PBMCs. The sample metadata nearly always contained a de-identified subject ID, COVID-19 status, age in years and sex. Beyond this particular receptor, the publication reports: How much clinical and demographic metadata was included differed by source and by participant, and the metadata was provided uncurated.

The immunoSEQ Assay, a bias-controlled multiplex PCR, was used to amplify TCRbeta CDR3 regions from genomic DNA. As for how the authors treated the data: Nucleated cell counts per sample were estimated from amplification of reference gene primers within the assay. To quantify the absolute abundance of each unique TCRbeta CDR3 rearrangement, sequence reads were collapsed and filtered. For each sample, productive Simpson clonality was calculated by taking the square root of Simpson's diversity index across productive rearrangements. TCRdb obtained this table from immuneACCESS and retained in-frame rearrangements with V and J assigned. These tables miss some clones; where compared with another copy, unresolved V genes account for less than half of the shortfall, and the remainder is unexplained. V, J and clone size are those of that table, while D and trimming were read from the DNA. In this sample the table shows roughly 77,000 clones, more than 80% of which occur a single time. The ten largest clones take up approximately 6.7% of the sample.

From the germline V gene, CDR1 is SNHLY and CDR2 is FYNNEI. From cysteine to phenylalanine, the CDR3 is 15 amino acids long. The retained sequence is limited to the CDR3, 45 bases, with the frame set at the first base. The germline V and J ends show losses of 9 bases and 11 bases respectively, and no gene match explains 20 bases of the junction. In regard to this clone: Its antigen is still unknown. No base-level quality is on record; no much larger clone is a single base apart.

Whole blood was collected in K2EDTA tubes by collaborating institutions according to the institutions' own protocols. For TCRbeta analysis, collaborators shipped samples as frozen whole blood, isolated PBMCs, or DNA extracted from either of those sample types. The receptor was derived from a woman aged 80 or over with active COVID-19. Input material: peripheral blood. Here the chain combines TRBV2 and TRBJ2-3; 7 nucleotides in the junction match TRBD2. The DNA sequence reads TGTGCCAGTCTGATGGGGGGAGGGACCAAGGGTAAGCAGTATTTT. The translation is CASLMGGGTKGKQYF.